The rows below give T cell receptor beta chains drawn from one sample of a study of T cell repertoires in cytomegalovirus infection. TCRdb itself ran the reads through MiXCR, one entry per CDR3 protein. Of approximately 470,000 distinct CDR3 sequences in the sample, approximately 46% were seen once. The antigens of these receptors remain unknown. The starting material was cultured PBMCs, obtained from culture after CMV antigen stimulation. These receptors all come from a human donor in good health (CMV status not recorded). Some clones in this sample may be carry-over from other donors' samples. Each CDR3 is given with its conserved first and last residue. A D gene is named only where the DNA matches it firmly. Size is stated for part of the rows, as once, few or many counts, or as a class when the clone is expanded.

NA | TRBJ1-1 | TRBV20-1 | NA | TGCAGTGCTAGTTCAGGTTTGAACACTGAAGCTTTCTTT | CSASSGLNTEAFF
NA | TRBJ1-1 | TRBV7-2 | few | TGTGCCAGCAGCTTCGGACGGGCGAACACTGAAGCTTTCTTT | CASSFGRANTEAFF
NA | TRBJ1-6 | TRBV19 | few | TGTGCCAGTAGTATAGTTTCGGATAATTCACCCCTCCACTTT | CASSIVSDNSPLHF
TRBD1 | TRBJ1-4 | TRBV15 | NA | TGTGCCACCAGCAGAAACAGGGGTGAGGGTGAAAAACTGTTTTTT | CATSRNRGEGEKLFF
NA | TRBJ2-3 | TRBV29-1 | NA | TGCAGCGTTCGGGGTATCACAGATACGCAGTATTTT | CSVRGITDTQYF
TRBD1 | TRBJ1-1 | TRBV6-2/TRBV6-3 | NA | TGTGCCATCAAAGACAGGGGCGCTGAAGCTTTCTTT | CAIKDRGAEAFF
TRBD2 | TRBJ2-5 | TRBV20-1 | NA | TGCAGTGCTAGAGCCACTAGCGGGGGGCTCCAAGAGACCCAGTACTTC | CSARATSGGLQETQYF
NA | TRBJ1-5 | TRBV6-2/TRBV6-3 | few | TGTGCCAGCAGTTACGGGACCTTAGGGATCTGGCCCCAGCATTTT | CASSYGTLGIWPQHF
TRBD2 | TRBJ2-5 | TRBV6-8 | NA | TGTGCCAGCAGTTTGGGACTAGCGGGAGGTACTAGGGAGACCCAGTACTTC | CASSLGLAGGTRETQYF
NA | TRBJ2-7 | TRBV20-1 | NA | TGCAGTGCTGACCCTTTGCCGACCGGCCGGAGGGTTACCTACGAGCAGTACTTC | CSADPLPTGRRVTYEQYF
NA | TRBJ1-3 | TRBV6-5 | NA | TGTGCCAGCAGGGGCTGGAAAGACACCATATATTTT | CASRGWKDTIYF
TRBD2 | TRBJ2-7 | TRBV19 | NA | TGTGCCAGTAGTAGGGCCGGGACTAGCGGGATCCAGTACTTC | CASSRAGTSGIQYF
NA | TRBJ2-7 | TRBV6-1 | NA | TGTGCCAGCAGAGCGACGGTTTACGAGCAGTACTTC | CASRATVYEQYF
TRBD2 | TRBJ2-2 | TRBV27 | few | TGTGCCAGCAGTTTCTCTAGCGGGAGAGGGTGGTACACCGGGGAGCTGTTTTTT | CASSFSSGRGWYTGELFF
NA | TRBJ1-1 | TRBV7-9 | few | TGTGCCAGCAGCTCATACCGACAGATGAACACTGAAGCTTTCTTT | CASSSYRQMNTEAFF
TRBD2 | TRBJ2-1 | TRBV6-2/TRBV6-3 | NA | TGTGCCAGCAGTGGGACTAGCGGGAGACCCTTGGATGAGCAGTTCTTC | CASSGTSGRPLDEQFF
TRBD2 | TRBJ2-5 | TRBV7-9 | NA | TGTGCCAGCAGCTTAGGCGGGAGCCAGACCCAGTACTTC | CASSLGGSQTQYF
NA | TRBJ2-7 | TRBV12-3/TRBV12-4 | NA | TGTGCCAGCAGCCTCACCGCGGCTGCCTCCTACGAGCAGTACTTC | CASSLTAAASYEQYF
NA | TRBJ2-3 | TRBV7-7 | few | TGTGCCAGCAGCCCTACCGGGACCCGTGCGGATACGCAGTATTTT | CASSPTGTRADTQYF
NA | TRBJ2-7 | TRBV11-2 | NA | TGTGCCAGCAGCTTAGAATTTGCAGGTCCAAGCTCCTACGAGCAGTACTTC | CASSLEFAGPSSYEQYF
NA | TRBJ1-3 | TRBV12-3/TRBV12-4 | NA | TGTGCCAGCAGTTTGTTGGTTCGTGGAAACACCATATATTTT | CASSLLVRGNTIYF
NA | TRBJ2-7 | TRBV27 | NA | TGTGCCACCAGACGTCCGGGGACGCGCTCCTACGAGCAGTACTTC | CATRRPGTRSYEQYF
TRBD2 | TRBJ2-1 | TRBV12-3/TRBV12-4 | NA | TGTGCCAGCAGCTTAAGCGGGAACTACAATGAGCAGTTCTTC | CASSLSGNYNEQFF
NA | TRBJ1-4 | TRBV20-1 | NA | TGCAGTGCTCCCAACAGGGCCCCTAATGAAAAACTGTTTTTT | CSAPNRAPNEKLFF
NA | TRBJ1-2 | TRBV28 | NA | TGTGCCAGCAGGGAGGGGCACTATGGCTACACCTTC | CASREGHYGYTF
NA | TRBJ2-1 | TRBV6-5 | NA | TGTGCCAGCAGTTACGGGGGCTCGGCGGGAGCCATACCCAATGAGCAGTTCTTC | CASSYGGSAGAIPNEQFF
NA | TRBJ1-3 | TRBV12-3/TRBV12-4 | few | TGTGCCAGCAGCCCCCGGTTTGCTGGAAACACCATATATTTT | CASSPRFAGNTIYF
NA | TRBJ1-6 | TRBV6-8 | NA | TGTGCCAGCAGTTACTCGCCAACCCGGGACGGCTCCCGCCTGCCCCTCCACTTT | CASSYSPTRDGSRLPLHF
NA | TRBJ2-5 | TRBV7-2 | many | TGTGCCAGCAGCCGCCTCCGGGAGACCCAGTACTTC | CASSRLRETQYF
NA | TRBJ1-4 | TRBV20-1 | NA | TGCAGTGCTATTCGCCCACCTAATGAAAAACTGTTTTTT | CSAIRPPNEKLFF
NA | TRBJ2-3 | TRBV7-2 | many | TGTGCCAGCAGCCCCCAAGGACCCAACACAGATACGCAGTATTTT | CASSPQGPNTDTQYF
NA | TRBJ2-7 | TRBV6-6 | NA | TGTGCCAGCAGCCTTCTTGGTCGCTCCTCTTACGAGCAGTACTTC | CASSLLGRSSYEQYF
NA | TRBJ1-5 | TRBV6-2/TRBV6-3 | NA | TGTGCCAGCAGAACAAGGGTCCCAGGTCAGCCCCAGCATTTT | CASRTRVPGQPQHF
NA | TRBJ1-2 | TRBV10-3 | NA | TGTGCCATCAGTGAGTCGCAAGTCGGGGATGGCTACACCTTC | CAISESQVGDGYTF
NA | TRBJ1-4 | TRBV7-9 | few | TGTGCCAGCAGCTTAGGTTTTTTGGGCGAAAAACTGTTTTTT | CASSLGFLGEKLFF
NA | TRBJ2-7 | TRBV2 | few | TGTGCCAGCAGCCGGAAGGGACGATCCTTGAGCACCTACGAGCAGTACTTC | CASSRKGRSLSTYEQYF
NA | TRBJ2-7 | TRBV7-9 | many | TGTGCCAGCAGCGTCGCTGGGGGGTACGAGCAGTACTTC | CASSVAGGYEQYF
TRBD2 | TRBJ2-1 | TRBV20-1 | NA | TGCAGTGCTATTCCTAGCGGGGACTTTAGGGGTGAGCAGTTCTTC | CSAIPSGDFRGEQFF
NA | TRBJ2-7 | TRBV6-5 | NA | TGTGCCAAACCGTCGCGGGGGCCCACCTACGAGCAGTACTTC | CAKPSRGPTYEQYF